Described below is a single T cell receptor (beta chain) sequence and its context. What it binds is not known. Germline V gene lookup returns CDR1 LGHDT and CDR2 YNNKEL (reference sequence). CDR3 length equals 17 residues. V lost 0 bases and J lost 7, with 19 bases in between. These data come from a study of T-cell memory formation after mild COVID-19. The study's findings and limits: The pre-infection memory compartment contained some responding clones, suggesting cross-reactive memory joined. Mainly in CM and EM were contracting CD4+ clones; CD8+ were in EMRA.

Constant-segment primers were used for 5'RACE, and the resulting TCR alpha and TCR beta cDNA libraries carried sample barcodes and UMIs. Each CDR3 protein gets one entry after TCRdb re-called the 5' RACE reads with MiXCR. Of about 110,000 distinct CDR3 sequences in the sample, about 17% were seen once. Sequenced material: PBMCs or a T cell subset sorted from them (not recorded which). The sequence came from an adult woman who had mild COVID-19 (a few samples of this study predate the infection). Cell type and time point are not known. The rearrangement uses TRBV3-1 and TRBJ2-1, with D unclear. For the CDR3, the DNA is TGTGCCAGCAGCCAAGAGTTAGCAGTTTGGCGTCAGAATGAGCAGTTCTTC. Encoded protein: CASSQELAVWRQNEQFF.